These T cell receptor beta chains were read from a single sample in a study of T cell responses to AZD1222 COVID-19 vaccine. Method: immunoSEQ multiplex PCR; TCRdb's copy keeps in-frame clones and lacks some. This table holds some 130,000 clones, 88% found once. The source material was peripheral blood, sampled on day 0 of AZD1222 vaccination. The receptor source for this set is an adult in good health. The CDR3 runs from the conserved cysteine through the conserved F or W. The D gene is left open where the match is weak. A clone size is listed for some rows: how often the clone was seen (once, few, many), or a class if it is expanded.

clone_size,v_call,j_call,d_call,cdr3_aa,cdr3_nt
NA,TRBV27,TRBJ2-7,NA,CASSSRGTPYEQYF,TGTGCCAGCAGTTCTCGAGGGACCCCCTACGAGCAGTACTTC
NA,TRBV12-3/TRBV12-4,TRBJ2-5,TRBD2,CASLAGYQETQYF,TGTGCCAGCTTAGCGGGGTACCAAGAGACCCAGTACTTC
NA,TRBV6-5,TRBJ1-5,NA,CASGRRPNSNQPQHF,TGTGCCAGCGGGCGACGCCCAAATAGCAATCAGCCCCAGCATTTT
NA,TRBV5-4,TRBJ1-3,NA,CASSLGGRGSGNTIYF,TGTGCCAGCAGCTTGGGGGGACGTGGCTCTGGAAACACCATATATTTT
few,TRBV3-1/TRBV3-2,TRBJ1-2,TRBD1,CASSQGGQGRYGYTF,TGTGCCAGCAGCCAAGGGGGACAGGGGAGATATGGCTACACCTTC
NA,TRBV5-5,TRBJ2-1,TRBD2,CASSLGPGGIFNEQFF,TGTGCCAGCAGCTTAGGGCCGGGAGGGATATTCAATGAGCAGTTCTTC
NA,TRBV3-1/TRBV3-2,TRBJ2-7,NA,CASSQRLCRITPGPTYEQYF,TGTGCCAGCAGCCAAAGGCTTTGCCGCATTACTCCGGGCCCCACCTACGAGCAGTACTTC
NA,TRBV27,TRBJ1-6,TRBD1,CASSDQGAWGNSPLHF,TGTGCCAGCAGCGATCAGGGGGCATGGGGGAATTCACCCCTCCACTTT
NA,TRBV28,TRBJ1-3,TRBD1,CASSDQTGRNTIYF,TGTGCCAGCAGTGACCAGACAGGGAGAAACACCATATATTTT
NA,TRBV19,TRBJ2-3,NA,CASSPHKPGGTDTQYF,TGTGCCAGTAGTCCCCACAAGCCCGGTGGGACAGATACGCAGTATTTT
NA,TRBV3-1/TRBV3-2,TRBJ1-1,NA,CKLSPLNTEAFF,TGTAAATTGAGCCCCTTGAACACTGAAGCTTTCTTT
once,TRBV5-1,TRBJ1-2,NA,CASALGGENGYTF,TGCGCCAGCGCGTTGGGGGGAGAGAATGGCTACACCTTC
NA,TRBV24-1,TRBJ1-5,NA,CATSDNNQPQHF,TGTGCCACCAGTGACAATAATCAGCCCCAGCATTTT
NA,TRBV5-4,TRBJ1-2,NA,CASSLVANYGYTF,TGTGCCAGCAGCTTGGTAGCTAACTATGGCTACACCTTC
NA,TRBV12-5,TRBJ2-1,NA,CASVGGYPYNEQFF,TGTGCTAGTGTGGGCGGGTACCCCTACAATGAGCAGTTCTTC
once,TRBV6-5,TRBJ1-2,TRBD1,CASRGQGASNYGYTF,TGTGCCAGTAGGGGACAGGGGGCGTCTAACTATGGCTACACCTTC
few,TRBV24-1,TRBJ1-2,NA,CATSDYGEYGYTF,TGTGCCACCAGTGATTACGGGGAATATGGCTACACCTTC
NA,TRBV24-1,TRBJ2-1,NA,CATRGAGASYNEQFF,TGTGCCACCAGGGGGGCGGGGGCCTCCTACAATGAGCAGTTCTTC
NA,TRBV6-1,TRBJ1-2,NA,CASSEGNYGYTF,TGTGCCAGCAGCGAAGGGAACTATGGCTACACCTTC
NA,TRBV12-5,TRBJ1-5,TRBD1,CASWTGVTNQPQHF,TGTGCTAGTTGGACAGGGGTGACCAATCAGCCCCAGCATTTT
few,TRBV5-8,TRBJ1-1,TRBD1,CASSQQRDSNYMNTEAFF,TGTGCCAGCAGCCAACAACGGGACAGCAATTACATGAACACTGAAGCTTTCTTT
once,TRBV5-5,TRBJ2-5,TRBD2,CASSLRAGGQETQYF,TGTGCCAGCTCCCTGAGGGCGGGGGGGCAGGAGACCCAGTACTTC
NA,TRBV29-1,TRBJ1-4,TRBD1,CSVAGQGTTNEKLFF,TGCAGCGTAGCCGGACAGGGCACAACTAATGAAAAACTGTTTTTT
NA,TRBV19,TRBJ1-1,NA,CASSRDMNTEAFF,TGTGCCAGTAGTAGAGACATGAACACTGAAGCTTTCTTT
NA,TRBV9,TRBJ2-2,NA,CASSPGGGVGELFF,TGTGCCAGCAGCCCAGGGGGGGGTGTCGGGGAGCTGTTTTTT
NA,TRBV15,TRBJ1-5,TRBD1,CATSRHLGTGSSQPQHF,TGTGCCACCAGCAGACACCTCGGGACAGGGTCCAGCCAGCCCCAGCATTTT
NA,TRBV5-1,TRBJ2-7,TRBD1,CASPDRGEQYF,TGCGCCAGCCCTGACAGGGGCGAGCAGTACTTC
NA,TRBV9,TRBJ2-7,NA,CASRYYEQYF,TGTGCCAGCAGATACTACGAGCAGTACTTC
NA,TRBV6-6,TRBJ2-5,TRBD1,CASRRDRTVETQYF,TGTGCCAGCAGAAGGGACAGGACGGTGGAGACCCAGTACTTC
once,TRBV5-1,TRBJ1-4,TRBD1,CASSLAGGTGINEKLFF,TGCGCCAGCAGCTTGGCCGGCGGGACAGGGATTAATGAAAAACTGTTTTTT
NA,TRBV11-3,TRBJ2-1,TRBD2,CASSTGTSGSNEQFF,TGTGCCAGCAGCACAGGGACTAGCGGGAGTAATGAGCAGTTCTTC
NA,TRBV7-9,TRBJ1-1,NA,CASSGEGGTEAFF,TGTGCCAGCAGCGGGGAAGGGGGGACGGAAGCTTTCTTT
NA,TRBV27,TRBJ2-2,NA,CASSLGVSGELFF,TGTGCCAGCAGTTTAGGAGTCTCCGGGGAGCTGTTTTTT
NA,TRBV2,TRBJ1-5,NA,CASSEARGNQPQHF,TGTGCCAGCAGTGAAGCCCGTGGGAATCAGCCCCAGCATTTT
NA,TRBV2,TRBJ2-2,NA,CASSTENTGELFF,TGTGCCAGCAGCACGGAAAACACCGGGGAGCTGTTTTTT
NA,TRBV3-1/TRBV3-2,TRBJ2-1,NA,CASSQDPRGDEQFF,TGTGCCAGCAGCCAAGATCCCAGGGGCGATGAGCAGTTCTTC
NA,TRBV18,TRBJ1-5,TRBD1,CASSPRQGGNQPQHF,TGTGCCAGCTCACCACGACAGGGTGGCAATCAGCCCCAGCATTTT
NA,TRBV4-3,TRBJ2-1,TRBD2,CASSQIAGGPRNEQFF,TGCGCCAGCAGCCAAATAGCGGGAGGGCCAAGAAATGAGCAGTTCTTC
NA,TRBV30,TRBJ2-2,TRBD1,CAWSVRGPGELFF,TGTGCCTGGAGTGTAAGGGGGCCCGGGGAGCTGTTTTTT
once,TRBV12-3/TRBV12-4,TRBJ2-7,NA,CASSFSGGSEQYF,TGTGCCAGCAGTTTTTCCGGGGGAAGCGAGCAGTACTTC
NA,TRBV5-4,TRBJ1-5,TRBD1,CASSFRGQGASGNQPQHF,TGTGCCAGCAGCTTTAGGGGACAGGGGGCGTCGGGCAATCAGCCCCAGCATTTT
NA,TRBV4-1,TRBJ2-7,NA,CASSQEENLGEQYF,TGCGCCAGCAGCCAAGAAGAAAACTTGGGGGAGCAGTACTTC
NA,TRBV19,TRBJ2-5,NA,CASRTTLQGETQYF,TGTGCCAGTAGAACCACCCTACAAGGGGAGACCCAGTACTTC
NA,TRBV7-2,TRBJ1-5,NA,CASSLLGSGSNQPQHF,TGTGCCAGCAGCTTATTAGGGTCGGGAAGCAATCAGCCCCAGCATTTT
NA,TRBV5-1,TRBJ1-4,NA,CASSYEMWGTGRPSSTNEKLFF,TGCGCCAGCAGCTACGAAATGTGGGGTACAGGGCGGCCCTCTTCAACTAATGAAAAACTGTTTTTT
once,TRBV10-3,TRBJ2-7,NA,CAIRTEAKGGEQYF,TGTGCCATCAGAACTGAGGCTAAGGGGGGCGAGCAGTACTTC
NA,TRBV3-1/TRBV3-2,TRBJ1-5,NA,CASSQGLHQPQHF,TGTGCCAGCAGCCAAGGTCTACATCAGCCCCAGCATTTT
once,TRBV10-1,TRBJ2-3,NA,CASSTGMDTQYF,TGCGCCAGCAGTACGGGGATGGATACGCAGTATTTT
few,TRBV6-5,TRBJ2-1,TRBD2,CASSSQRGAGGEQFF,TGTGCCAGCAGTTCTCAGCGGGGGGCGGGAGGTGAGCAGTTCTTC
once,TRBV7-2,TRBJ1-4,TRBD1,CASSLGTGRIEKLFF,TGTGCCAGCAGCTTAGGGACAGGGCGGATTGAAAAACTGTTTTTT
once,TRBV6-5,TRBJ1-1,TRBD1,CASSIKTGGGTEAFF,TGTGCCAGCAGTATAAAAACAGGGGGCGGAACTGAAGCTTTCTTT
NA,TRBV27,TRBJ2-7,NA,CASSFGPAMEQYF,TGTGCCAGCAGTTTTGGGCCGGCTATGGAGCAGTACTTC
NA,TRBV28,TRBJ1-1,TRBD1,CASSYSAGGGGNTEAFF,TGTGCCAGCAGTTATAGCGCAGGGGGCGGCGGGAACACTGAAGCTTTCTTT
NA,TRBV7-9,TRBJ1-2,NA,CASSQDTFGYTF,TGTGCCAGCAGCCAGGACACCTTTGGCTACACCTTC
once,TRBV10-2,TRBJ1-6,NA,CASSVYNSPLHF,TGCGCCAGCAGTGTTTATAATTCACCCCTCCACTTT
once,TRBV5-1,TRBJ2-7,NA,CASSLGQSYEQYF,TGCGCCAGCAGCTTGGGACAGTCCTACGAGCAGTACTTC
NA,TRBV6-5,TRBJ2-7,TRBD1,CASSYATGGGYEQYF,TGTGCCAGCAGTTACGCTACAGGGGGCGGCTACGAGCAGTACTTC
NA,TRBV19,TRBJ1-1,TRBD1,CASSSPKWGTASNTEAFF,TGTGCCAGTAGCTCTCCTAAATGGGGGACAGCCTCGAACACTGAAGCTTTCTTT
once,TRBV30,TRBJ1-2,NA,CAWSVFGGLQDYGYTF,TGTGCCTGGAGTGTATTCGGGGGGCTTCAGGACTATGGCTACACCTTC
NA,TRBV7-9,TRBJ1-2,NA,CASSQASLGYTF,TGTGCCAGCAGCCAGGCTTCACTTGGCTACACCTTC